This T cell receptor beta chain was captured by sequencing in a study of cytomegalovirus exposure and HLA in healthy donors. General observations from the study: Listed as cytomegalovirus-associated were 150 or so TCR beta chains. The number of N-insertions in an Asian-associated ancestry cluster was reportedly below the 666-donor mean in a later analysis. Exclusion applied to some V segments, including TRBV6-2 and TRBV6-3, as they were indistinguishable.

V shed 3 bases and J shed 11 bases, with 17 bases lying between them. Germline CDR1 reads MDHEN; CDR2 reads SYDVKM. The CDR3 spans 15 residues. As for this clone: The target antigen is unknown.

The PCR ran on 60 Vbeta and 13 Jbeta primers. Original processing notes: In a later analysis, of 84 million or so unique beta chains, 9 million to 11 million appeared in at least two donors. The repertoire was sequenced with immunoSEQ multiplex PCR; TCRdb's copy has only in-frame clones and lacks some. The V and J calls and clone size come from that table; D and trimming were worked out from the DNA. This table has 95,000 to 150,000 clones, 70% to 90% appearing once. What was sequenced was PBMCs. This TCR derives from a man aged 40-49 years in good health and CMV-seronegative. The chain is built from TRBV28 and TRBJ1-6; tentatively, D is TRBD1 (5 bases). CDR3 nucleotide sequence: TGTGCCAGCAGTTTCCGGGGGAGCTCAGTGACACCCCTCCACTTT. Amino acid sequence: CASSFRGSSVTPLHF.